This TCR beta chain was sequenced during a study of blood T cell repertoires in COVID-19. Background on the study: The United States, Italy and Spain supplied acute and convalescent COVID-19 samples. PBMCs, B-cell-depleted T cells, or T cells provided the cDNA or gDNA that made up the material.

Authors' methods: Estimation of nucleated cell counts relied on the amplification of reference gene primers. The protocol was immunoSEQ multiplex PCR, while the TCRdb copy is restricted to in-frame clones and leaves out a portion. For V, J and clone size, that table is used; D and trimming come from the DNA. The top ten hold roughly 0.82% of the sample, which has around 200,000 clones, around nine tenths seen once. Unmatched junction bases numbered 8, after V lost 2 bases and J lost 3 bases. The CDR3 loop spans 16 amino acids. Germline V lookup: CDR1 SEHNR, CDR2 FQNEAQ (reference sequence). Participant-given clinical history determined each cohort assignment. This clone was seen only once.

The origin of this receptor is a woman aged 18-29 years who had recovered from COVID-19. The V call is TRBV7-9, the J call TRBJ1-1, with 8 bases that match TRBD1. Specimen: PBMCs or T cells enriched from blood (not recorded which). CDR3 nucleotide sequence: TGTGCCAGCAGCTTACCCCGGACAGGGCTCGACACTGAAGCTTTCTTT. It yields the protein CASSLPRTGLDTEAFF.